The 5 T cell receptor beta chains below all came from one sample that was sequenced in a study of STAT5B mutations in CD4+ large granular lymphocyte leukemia. Profiling relied on immunoSEQ multiplex PCR, and the TCRdb table lists in-frame clones only, not all of them. The repertoire holds about 30,000 clones, with approximately 80% as singletons. The sequencing input was CD4+ T cells from blood buffy coats. Every receptor here comes from a human donor in good health.

The chain uses TRBV5-4 and TRBJ1-2; D gene unclear. The V and J ends lost 2 bases and 8 bases respectively, with 16 bases between them. The germline gives CDR1 SGHNT, CDR2 YYREEE (reference sequence). This CDR3 comprises 14 residues. In nucleotides, the CDR3 is TGTGCCAGCAGCTTCCCCGACGGCTTGGGGGGCTACACCTTC. Translated, it gives CASSFPDGLGGYTF.

This sequence joins TRBV18 and TRBJ1-2, with D unresolved. CDR1 and CDR2 from the germline V gene are KGHSH and LQKENI. This CDR3 region has 15 residues. V lost 2 bases to trimming and J lost 0 bases, with 10 bases between them. The CDR3 bases are TGTGCCAGCTCACCAACGGGAAGAGCTAACTATGGCTACACCTTC. This codes for CASSPTGRANYGYTF.

The rearrangement uses TRBV5-8 and TRBJ1-5; no clear D gene. Germline CDR1 SGHTS, CDR2 YDEGEE. The CDR3 extends over 14 amino acids. The germline V and J ends were trimmed by 4 bases and 3 bases, with 11 bases remaining between them. This chain's CDR3 is CASSPIGPNQPQHF. The CDR3 bases are TGTGCCAGCAGCCCCATAGGGCCCAATCAGCCCCAGCATTTT.

The CDR3 nucleotides are TGTGCCAGCAGCTTAGGTGACACCACAGATACGCAGTATTTT. This sequence encodes CASSLGDTTDTQYF. The J gene is TRBJ2-3, the V gene TRBV7-8; D gene unclear. Trimming cost V 1 base and J 2 bases, with 7 bases left between them. Germline loops: CDR1 SGHVS, CDR2 FQNEAQ. The CDR3 has 14 residues.

The chain employs TRBV27 and TRBJ1-6; 9 bases line up with TRBD1. V lost 4 bases and J lost 7; bases outside the gene matches: 11. The germline V gene encodes CDR1 MNHEY and CDR2 SMNVEV (reference sequence). The CDR3 spans 17 residues. The CDR3 DNA follows: TGTGCCAGCAGTTCCCCCCCGGGACAGGGTAGGAATTCACCCCTCCACTTT. This encodes CASSSPPGQGRNSPLHF.